This paragraph reports one T cell receptor (beta chain). Germline CDR1 and CDR2: SGDLS and YYNGEE. The CDR3 runs to 15 residues. V lost 3 bases and J 8 bases, leaving 19 bases between the germline ends. These data belong to a study of blood T cells in healthy people across ages. As for the study in general: The capture of about one barcoded beta molecule per two T cells was achieved by template switching.

Sample-barcoded 5' priming and a J-beta primer mix drove a second PCR of roughly 6 to 12 cycles. Using its own MiXCR run on the 5' RACE reads, TCRdb lists one record per CDR3 protein. The repertoire holds some 920,000 distinct CDR3 sequences, with just over 50% as singletons. This sequence joins TRBV9 and TRBJ2-3; D not certain. This receptor was taken from a woman aged 55-69 years in good health. The sample comprised blood. In DNA form, the CDR3 reads TGTGCCAGCAGCGAAAGCCCAATGCCAAGTTCTACGCAGTATTTT. Its protein product is CASSESPMPSSTQYF.